One sample yielded the 9 T cell receptor beta chains listed below, sequenced in a study of blood T cell repertoires in COVID-19. Data came from immunoSEQ multiplex PCR; TCRdb stores just in-frame clones and leaves some out. The sample contains 100,000 to 150,000 clones, about nine tenths of which appear only once. The specimen was peripheral blood. The receptors stem from a middle-aged man with acute or convalescent COVID-19.

This chain joins TRBV5-1 and TRBJ1-1; the D is unclear. The germline V gene has CDR1 SGHRS and CDR2 YFSETQ. The germline V and J ends were trimmed by 0 bases and 1 base, with 13 bases remaining between them. This CDR3 has 16 residues. The CDR3 coding sequence is TGCGCCAGCAGCTTGGCCGGCGGCCCCCCGAACACTGAAGCTTTCTTT. It is translated as CASSLAGGPPNTEAFF.

The V and J genes are TRBV30 and TRBJ2-1; D is possibly TRBD1 (5 bases). CDR1 and CDR2 from the germline V gene are GTSNPN and SVGIG (reference sequence). V lost 6 bases and J 7 bases, leaving 10 bases between the germline ends. The CDR3 has 11 amino acids. CDR3 amino acids: CACQGFNEQFF. CDR3 sequence (DNA): TGTGCCTGCCAGGGTTTTAATGAGCAGTTCTTC.

The chain is built from TRBV29-1 and TRBJ1-2, with TRBD1 matching 10 bases. J gave up 4 bases and V 7 bases, and 12 bases lay outside the gene matches. This CDR3 contains 15 residues. Germline CDR1 reads SQVTM; CDR2 reads ANQGSEA. The CDR3, as DNA: TGCAGCGCAGCCACAAGCCGGACAGGGGGCTATGGCTACACCTTC. Translated, it gives CSAATSRTGGYGYTF.

The chain employs TRBV12-3 or TRBV12-4 and TRBJ2-3, with 7 positions matching TRBD2. The length of the CDR3 is 13 residues. The J segment lost 6 bases and the V segment lost 3 bases, leaving 3 bases of the junction unmatched. The CDR3 sequence is CASSLGGRDTQYF. CDR3 DNA: TGTGCCAGCAGTTTGGGGGGGAGGGATACGCAGTATTTT.

The rearrangement uses TRBV19 and TRBJ2-7; TRBD1 aligns across 8 bases. Per the germline V gene, CDR1 is LNHDA and CDR2 is SQIVND (reference sequence). V shed 4 bases, J shed 3 bases, and the junction held 5 bases outside the gene matches. The CDR3 loop spans 14 amino acids. The CDR3 sequence is CASSKTGVFYEQYF. For the CDR3, the DNA is TGTGCCAGTAGTAAGACAGGGGTGTTCTACGAGCAGTACTTC.

The chain recombines TRBV18 with TRBJ1-1; D gene uncertain. The CDR3 covers 13 residues. CDR1 and CDR2 from the germline V gene are KGHSH and LQKENI. With 1 base removed from V and 5 bases from J, the gap between germline ends came to 8 bases. Written as DNA, the CDR3 is TGTGCCAGCTCACCACGGGCAGTTACTGAAGCTTTCTTT. The encoded protein is CASSPRAVTEAFF.

The chain joins TRBV5-1 to TRBJ2-3, with 12 bases identical to TRBD2. The CDR3 is 16 amino acids. The germline V gene has CDR1 SGHRS and CDR2 YFSETQ. V gave up 0 bases and J gave up 4 bases; unmatched junction bases: 3. The CDR3 loop is CASSLEGLAGPDTQYF. Here the CDR3 DNA reads TGCGCCAGCAGCTTGGAGGGACTAGCGGGCCCAGATACGCAGTATTTT.

This chain connects TRBV5-1 to TRBJ2-7, with D perhaps TRBD2 (5 bases). Between the trimmed V and J ends, which lost 3 bases and 7 bases, there was a span of 11 bases. Germline CDR1 and CDR2: SGHRS and YFSETQ. This CDR3 contains 12 residues. The CDR3 loop reads CASSWRTGEQYF. The CDR3 DNA sequence: TGCGCCAGCAGCTGGCGGACTGGGGAGCAGTACTTC. The full variable domain, completed using reference TRBV5-1 and TRBJ2-7, is KAGVTQTPRYLIKTRGQQVTLSCSPISGHRSVSWYQQTPGQGLQFLFEYFSETQRNKGNFPGRFSGRQFSNSRSEMNVSTLELGDSALYLCASSWRTGEQYFGPGTRLTVT.

The chain combines TRBV21-1 with TRBJ1-6; the table's D gene call, TRBD1, was not cross checked with the DNA. TRBV21-1 is shown as a pseudogene. The CDR3 extends over 17 amino acids. The CDR3 region is CASSKAEPGQGNSPLHF. CDR3 sequence (DNA): TGTGCCAGCAGCAAAGCCGAACCGGGACAGGGAAATTCACCCCTCCACTTT.